The sequence of this TCR beta chain was determined in a study of beta chain features in type 1 diabetes. Overall study results and limits: The study found fewer insertions and more deletions at VDJ junctions in type 1 diabetes patients. When Type 1 diabetes patients were examined, their TCRB CDR3s proved moderately but significantly shorter in all four CD4+ subsets.

As every portion of the isolated RNA was reverse transcribed, the sequencing read expressed TCRB transcripts. This table comes from immunoSEQ multiplex PCR, and its TCRdb copy is limited to in-frame clones, with some not included. Among around 45,000 clones, 35% to 55% were seen once, and the ten largest hold more than 0.1%. V lost 0 bases and J lost 7, with 12 bases in between. CDR3 length equals 14 residues. The germline CDR1 and CDR2 sequences are SGHDN and FVKESK. This clone showed up just a few times. Its cognate antigen is unknown. The receptor was derived from a man aged 30 to 45 with type 1 diabetes. The V call is TRBV14, the J call TRBJ2-5; D is uncertain. Sequencing used stem cell memory CD4+ T cells from blood. As DNA, the CDR3 is TGTGCCAGCAGCCAAGATAGAGTGCAGCGGACCCAGTACTTC. Protein product: CASSQDRVQRTQYF.